What follows is one T cell receptor beta chain and its context. Its cognate antigen is unknown. It was 5'RACE with constant-segment primers that produced the TCR alpha and TCR beta cDNA libraries, which carried sample barcodes and UMIs. A single record per CDR3 protein comes from TCRdb applying MiXCR to the 5' RACE reads. Altogether around 450,000 distinct CDR3 sequences are present, 20% to 25% being singletons, with the ten largest covering 7% to 9.5%. The sample is drawn from a study of T-cell memory formation after mild COVID-19. The wider study: Among the donors, TCR clusters were largely specific to each donor. Study results and limitations: Clones that got smaller from day 15 to 85 had even CD4/CD8, while clones growing later tipped toward CD4+. The study detected some responding clones in pre-infection memory, suggesting cross-reactive memory joined.

This CDR3 spans 15 amino acids. Trimming removed 6 bases from V and 3 bases from J; junction bases left unmatched: 11. From germline, CDR1 is LGHDT and CDR2 YNNKEL (reference sequence). This sequence joins TRBV3-1 and TRBJ2-7, with TRBD1 matching 7 bases. The TCR sequence derives from an adult woman who had mild COVID-19 (a few samples of this study predate the infection). Cell type and time point are not known. The sample consisted of PBMCs or a T cell subset sorted from them (not recorded which). The DNA of the CDR3 is TGTGCCAGCAGTTACGACGGACAGGAGATCTACGAGCAGTACTTC. Translation: CASSYDGQEIYEQYF.